This T cell receptor beta chain came from a study of OX40 agonist ivuxolimab in advanced cancers. Background on the study: Mean age around 64 years, range roughly 20 to 85; roughly 80% male. Regarding the study as a whole: Expanded peripheral T cells had an undetermined antigen specificity.

As regards this clone: Antigen: not known.

The CDR3 contains 14 residues. Trimming pared 3 bases from V and 5 bases from J, leaving 13 bases between. In germline, CDR1 is SEHNR, CDR2 FQNEAQ (reference sequence). Profiled with immunoSEQ multiplex PCR; TCRdb holds only in-frame clones, not every one. This sample has under 70,000 clones, with less than 85% found just once. The starting material was CD4+ or CD8+ T cells sorted from blood, obtained in a trial of the OX40 agonist ivuxolimab. The chain carries TRBV7-9 and TRBJ2-5; unclear D gene. The TCR comes from an adult with an advanced solid tumor such as melanoma, head and neck, liver or kidney cancer. This chain's CDR3 is CASSLGLVWETQYF. DNA of the CDR3: TGTGCCAGCAGCTTGGGTCTAGTATGGGAGACCCAGTACTTC.